This T cell receptor (beta chain) was captured in a study of T-cell reconstitution after alpha-beta-depleted transplantation in children. This CDR3 has 15 residues. The J segment lost 9 bases and the V segment lost 0 bases, leaving 7 bases of the junction unmatched. Germline V gene data show CDR1 as LNHNV and CDR2 as YYDKDF (reference sequence). This clonotype was seen only a few times. Unique molecular identifiers were incorporated during preparation of the TCRbeta library. TCRdb re-analysed the PCR reads in MiXCR, keeping a single row per CDR3 protein. The sample lists around 580,000 distinct CDR3 sequences; 20% to 30% were seen once.

Sequencing was performed on PBMCs, taken before TCRalphabeta/CD19-depleted stem cell transplant. The TCR sequence derives from a boy younger than two with Wiskott-Aldrich syndrome, due to receive a stem cell transplant. The chain recombines TRBV15 with TRBJ2-1, with 8 bases identical to TRBD2. The CDR3 loop reads CATSRDRAGDGEQFF. In DNA form, the CDR3 reads TGTGCCACCAGCAGAGATAGAGCGGGAGACGGTGAGCAGTTCTTC.